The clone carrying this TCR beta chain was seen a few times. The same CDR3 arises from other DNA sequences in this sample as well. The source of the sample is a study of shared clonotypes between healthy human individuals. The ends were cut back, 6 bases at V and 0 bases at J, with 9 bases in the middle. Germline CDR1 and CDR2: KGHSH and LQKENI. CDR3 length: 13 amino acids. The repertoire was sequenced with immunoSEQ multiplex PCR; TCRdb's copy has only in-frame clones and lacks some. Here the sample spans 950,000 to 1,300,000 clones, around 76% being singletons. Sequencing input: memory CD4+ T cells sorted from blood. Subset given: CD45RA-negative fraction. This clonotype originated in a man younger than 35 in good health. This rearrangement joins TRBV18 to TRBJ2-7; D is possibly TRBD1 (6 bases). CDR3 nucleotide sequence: TGTGCCAGCTCGGACAGAAACTCCTACGAGCAGTACTTC. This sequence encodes CASSDRNSYEQYF.